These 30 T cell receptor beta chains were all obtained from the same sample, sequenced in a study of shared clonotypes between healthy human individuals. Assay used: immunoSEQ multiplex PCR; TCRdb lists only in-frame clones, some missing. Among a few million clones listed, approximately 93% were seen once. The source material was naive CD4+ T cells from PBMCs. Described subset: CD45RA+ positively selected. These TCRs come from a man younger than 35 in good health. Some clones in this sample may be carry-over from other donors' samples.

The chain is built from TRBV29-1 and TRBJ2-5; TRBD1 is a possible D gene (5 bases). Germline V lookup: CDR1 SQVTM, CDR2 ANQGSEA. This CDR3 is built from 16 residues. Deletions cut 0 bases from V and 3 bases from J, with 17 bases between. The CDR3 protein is CSVEDLAGRWKETQYF. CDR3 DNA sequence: TGCAGCGTTGAAGATCTGGCAGGGCGATGGAAAGAGACCCAGTACTTC.

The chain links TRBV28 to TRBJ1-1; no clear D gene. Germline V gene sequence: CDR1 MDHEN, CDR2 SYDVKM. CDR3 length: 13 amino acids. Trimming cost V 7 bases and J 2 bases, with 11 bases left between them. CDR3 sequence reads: CASTLDLNTEAFF. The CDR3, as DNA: TGTGCCAGCACCTTGGACCTTAACACTGAAGCTTTCTTT.

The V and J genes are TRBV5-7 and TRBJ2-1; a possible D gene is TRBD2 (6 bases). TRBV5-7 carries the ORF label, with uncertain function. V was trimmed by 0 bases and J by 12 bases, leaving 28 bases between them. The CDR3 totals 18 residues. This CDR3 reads CASSLVTLRTLLATRQFF. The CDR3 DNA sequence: TGTGCCAGCAGCTTGGTTACTTTGCGGACGCTCCTAGCGACAAGGCAGTTCTTC.

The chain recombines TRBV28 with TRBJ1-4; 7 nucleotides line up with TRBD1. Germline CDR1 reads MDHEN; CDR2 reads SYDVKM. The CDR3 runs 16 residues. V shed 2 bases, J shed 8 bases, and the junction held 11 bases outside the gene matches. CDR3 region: CASSLPGMQGGEKLFF. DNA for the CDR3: TGTGCCAGCAGTTTACCTGGGATGCAGGGGGGGGAAAAACTGTTTTTT.

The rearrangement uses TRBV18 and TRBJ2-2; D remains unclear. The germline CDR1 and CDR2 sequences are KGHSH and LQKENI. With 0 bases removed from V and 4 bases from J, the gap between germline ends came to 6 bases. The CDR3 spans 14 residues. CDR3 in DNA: TGTGCCAGCTCACCACCCCCCGGCACCGGGGAGCTGTTTTTT. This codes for CASSPPPGTGELFF. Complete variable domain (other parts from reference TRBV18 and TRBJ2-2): NAGVMQNPRHLVRRRGQEARLRCSPMKGHSHVYWYRQLPEEGLKFMVYLQKENIIDESGMPKERFSAEFPKEGPSILRIQQVVRGDSAAYFCASSPPPGTGELFFGEGSRLTVL.

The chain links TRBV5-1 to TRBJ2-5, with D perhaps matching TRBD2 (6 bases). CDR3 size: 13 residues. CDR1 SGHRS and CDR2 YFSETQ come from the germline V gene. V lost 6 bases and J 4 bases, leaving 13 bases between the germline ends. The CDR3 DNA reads TGCGCCAGCACAAGTGGAGGGTCAGAGACCCAGTACTTC. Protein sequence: CASTSGGSETQYF.

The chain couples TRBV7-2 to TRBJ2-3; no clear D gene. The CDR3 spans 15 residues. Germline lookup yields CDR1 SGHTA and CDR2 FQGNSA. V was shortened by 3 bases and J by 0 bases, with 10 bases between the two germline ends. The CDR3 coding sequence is TGTGCCAGCAGCTTTGGGGTTCTCAGCACAGATACGCAGTATTTT. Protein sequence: CASSFGVLSTDTQYF.

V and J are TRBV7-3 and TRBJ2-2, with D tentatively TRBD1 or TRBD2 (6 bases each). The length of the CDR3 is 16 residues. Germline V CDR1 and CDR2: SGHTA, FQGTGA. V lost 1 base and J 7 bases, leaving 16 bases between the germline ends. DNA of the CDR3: TGTGCCAGCAGCTTAAACGGGGGCGCTGAGTACGGGGAGCTGTTTTTT. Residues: CASSLNGGAEYGELFF.

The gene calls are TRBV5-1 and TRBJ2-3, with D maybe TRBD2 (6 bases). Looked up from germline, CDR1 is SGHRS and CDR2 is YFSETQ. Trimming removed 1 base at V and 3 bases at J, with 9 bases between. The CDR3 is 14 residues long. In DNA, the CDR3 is TGCGCCAGCAGCTTGTACGGGGGTACAGATACGCAGTATTTT. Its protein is CASSLYGGTDTQYF.

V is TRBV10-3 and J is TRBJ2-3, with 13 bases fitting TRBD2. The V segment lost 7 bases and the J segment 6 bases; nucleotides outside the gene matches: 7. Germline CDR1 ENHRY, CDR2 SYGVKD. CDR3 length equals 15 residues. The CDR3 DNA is TGTGCCATCAAACTAGCGGGAGGGCCGGGGGATACGCAGTATTTT. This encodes CAIKLAGGPGDTQYF.

This CDR3 is CASSPISGGGGEQFF. In nucleotides, the CDR3 is TGTGCCAGCAGCCCCATCAGCGGAGGGGGAGGTGAGCAGTTCTTC. The chain links TRBV5-4 to TRBJ2-1; D assignment may be TRBD1 or TRBD2 (6 bases each). Germline lookup yields CDR1 SGHNT and CDR2 YYREEE (reference sequence). V lost 4 bases, J lost 9 bases, and 20 bases lay in between. The CDR3 extends over 15 amino acids. Based on the CDR3 plus reference TRBV5-4 and TRBJ2-1, the full variable domain is ETGVTQSPTHLIKTRGQQVTLRCSSQSGHNTVSWYQQALGQGPQFIFQYYREEENGRGNFPPRFSGLQFPNYSSELNVNALELDDSALYLCASSPISGGGGEQFFGPGTRLTVL.

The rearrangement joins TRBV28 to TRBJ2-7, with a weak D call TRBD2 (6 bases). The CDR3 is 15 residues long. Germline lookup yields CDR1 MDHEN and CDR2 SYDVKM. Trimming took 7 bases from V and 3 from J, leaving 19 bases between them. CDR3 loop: CASKEAGLERYEQYF. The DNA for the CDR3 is TGTGCCAGCAAGGAAGCGGGTCTTGAGCGCTACGAGCAGTACTTC.

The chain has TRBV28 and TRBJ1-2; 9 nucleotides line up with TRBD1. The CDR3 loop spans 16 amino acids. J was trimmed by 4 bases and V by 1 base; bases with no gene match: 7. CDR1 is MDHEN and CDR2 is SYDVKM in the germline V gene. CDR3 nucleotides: TGTGCCAGCAGTTTATCCCCCGGGACAGGGCTCTATGGCTACACCTTC. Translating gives CASSLSPGTGLYGYTF.

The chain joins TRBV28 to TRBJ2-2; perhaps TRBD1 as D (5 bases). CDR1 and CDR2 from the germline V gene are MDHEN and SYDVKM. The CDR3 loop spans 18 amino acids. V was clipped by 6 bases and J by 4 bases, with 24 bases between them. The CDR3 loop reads CASSPRKKTVRGTGELFF. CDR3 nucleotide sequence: TGTGCCAGCAGCCCCCGAAAGAAGACAGTACGAGGCACCGGGGAGCTGTTTTTT.

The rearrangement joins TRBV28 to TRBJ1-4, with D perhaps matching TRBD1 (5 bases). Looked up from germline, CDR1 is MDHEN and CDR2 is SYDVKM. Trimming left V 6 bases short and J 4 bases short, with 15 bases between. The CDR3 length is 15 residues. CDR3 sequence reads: CASSPGTVFNEKLFF. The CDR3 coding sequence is TGTGCCAGCAGCCCCGGGACGGTCTTTAATGAAAAACTGTTTTTT.

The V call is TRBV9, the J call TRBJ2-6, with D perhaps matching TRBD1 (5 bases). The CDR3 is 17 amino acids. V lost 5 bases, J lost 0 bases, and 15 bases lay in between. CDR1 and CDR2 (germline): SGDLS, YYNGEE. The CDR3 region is CASRSRVESSGANVLTF. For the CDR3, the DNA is TGTGCCAGCAGATCCAGGGTGGAATCCTCTGGGGCCAACGTCCTGACTTTC. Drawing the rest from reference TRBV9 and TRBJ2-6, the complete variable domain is DSGVTQTPKHLITATGQRVTLRCSPRSGDLSVYWYQQSLDQGLQFLIQYYNGEERAKGNILERFSAQQFPDLHSELNLSSLELGDSALYFCASRSRVESSGANVLTFGAGSRLTVL.

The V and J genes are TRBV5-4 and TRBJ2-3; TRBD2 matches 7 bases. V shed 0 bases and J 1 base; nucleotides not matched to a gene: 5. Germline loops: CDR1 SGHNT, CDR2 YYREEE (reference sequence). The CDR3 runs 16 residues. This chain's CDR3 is CASSLDGGRRTDTQYF. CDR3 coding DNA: TGTGCCAGCAGCTTGGATGGCGGGAGACGCACAGATACGCAGTATTTT.

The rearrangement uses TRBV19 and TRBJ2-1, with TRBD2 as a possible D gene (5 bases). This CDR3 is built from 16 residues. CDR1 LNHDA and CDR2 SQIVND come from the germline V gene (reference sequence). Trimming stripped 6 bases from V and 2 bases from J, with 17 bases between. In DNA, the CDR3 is TGTGCCAGTAGCGCACTAGGTGGTTGGGCCTACAATGAGCAGTTCTTC. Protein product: CASSALGGWAYNEQFF.

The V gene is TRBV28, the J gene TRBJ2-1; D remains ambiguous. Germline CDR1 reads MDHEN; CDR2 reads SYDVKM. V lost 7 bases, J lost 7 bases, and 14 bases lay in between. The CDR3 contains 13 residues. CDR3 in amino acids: CASNRPTGNEQFF. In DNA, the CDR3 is TGTGCCAGCAACCGCCCGACCGGGAATGAGCAGTTCTTC.

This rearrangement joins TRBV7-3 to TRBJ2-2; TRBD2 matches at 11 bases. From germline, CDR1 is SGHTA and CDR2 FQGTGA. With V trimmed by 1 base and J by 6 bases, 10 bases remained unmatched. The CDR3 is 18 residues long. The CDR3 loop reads CASSLINSGRAGPGELFF. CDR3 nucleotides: TGTGCCAGCAGCTTAATAAATAGCGGGAGGGCCGGTCCCGGGGAGCTGTTTTTT.

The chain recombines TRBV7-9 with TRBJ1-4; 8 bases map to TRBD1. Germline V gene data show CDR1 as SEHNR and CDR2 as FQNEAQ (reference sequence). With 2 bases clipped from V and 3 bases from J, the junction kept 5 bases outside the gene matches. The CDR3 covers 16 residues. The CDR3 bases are TGTGCCAGCAGCTTATTCGGGGACAGGCCTAATGAAAAACTGTTTTTT. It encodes CASSLFGDRPNEKLFF.

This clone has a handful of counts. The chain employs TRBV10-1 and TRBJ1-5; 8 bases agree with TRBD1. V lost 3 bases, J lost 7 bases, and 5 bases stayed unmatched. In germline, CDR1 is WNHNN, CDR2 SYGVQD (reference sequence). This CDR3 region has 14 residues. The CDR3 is CASSDSPGGQPQHF. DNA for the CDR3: TGCGCCAGCAGTGACAGCCCAGGGGGCCAGCCCCAGCATTTT.

As DNA, the CDR3 is TGTGCCAGCAGCCAAGGAGTCAGGGCGCGGTCTGGGGCCAACGTCCTGACTTTC. It specifies CASSQGVRARSGANVLTF. The genes are TRBV14 and TRBJ2-6; a possible D gene is TRBD1 (5 bases). Germline CDR1 SGHDN, CDR2 FVKESK. Deletions cut 1 base from V and 1 base from J, with 14 bases between. The length of the CDR3 is 18 residues.

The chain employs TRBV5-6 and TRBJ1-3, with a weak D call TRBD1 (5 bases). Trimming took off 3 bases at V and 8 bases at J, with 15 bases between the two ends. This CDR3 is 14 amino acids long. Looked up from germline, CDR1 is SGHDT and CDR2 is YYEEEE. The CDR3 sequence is CASSSKYTGYTIYF. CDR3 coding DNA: TGTGCCAGCAGCTCCAAATATACAGGCTACACCATATATTTT.

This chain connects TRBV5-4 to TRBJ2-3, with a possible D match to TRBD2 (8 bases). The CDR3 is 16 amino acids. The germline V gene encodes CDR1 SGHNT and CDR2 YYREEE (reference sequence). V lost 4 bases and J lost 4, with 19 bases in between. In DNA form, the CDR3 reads TGTGCCAGCAGCGGCCGGGAGGGAGGGGGCGCAGATACGCAGTATTTT. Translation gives CASSGREGGGADTQYF.

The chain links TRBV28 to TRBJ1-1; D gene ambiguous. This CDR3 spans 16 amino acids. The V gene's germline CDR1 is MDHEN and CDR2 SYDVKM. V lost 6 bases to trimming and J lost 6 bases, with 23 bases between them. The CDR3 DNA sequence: TGTGCCAGCAGCCCAGGTGGAGGTTCCCGGGTTCCTGAAGCTTTCTTT. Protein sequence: CASSPGGGSRVPEAFF.

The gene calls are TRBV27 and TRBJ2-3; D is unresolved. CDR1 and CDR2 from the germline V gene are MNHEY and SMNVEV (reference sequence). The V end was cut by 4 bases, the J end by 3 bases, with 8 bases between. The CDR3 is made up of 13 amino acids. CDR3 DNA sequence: TGTGCCAGCAGTTCCCTAGGAACAGATACGCAGTATTTT. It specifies CASSSLGTDTQYF.

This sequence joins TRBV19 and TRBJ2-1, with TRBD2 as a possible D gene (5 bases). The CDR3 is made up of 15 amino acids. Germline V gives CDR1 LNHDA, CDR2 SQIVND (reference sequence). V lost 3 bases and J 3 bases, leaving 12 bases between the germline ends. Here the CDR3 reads CASSITPRDYNEQFF. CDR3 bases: TGTGCCAGTAGTATTACGCCCCGGGACTACAATGAGCAGTTCTTC. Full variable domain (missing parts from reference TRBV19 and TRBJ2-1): DGGITQSPKYLFRKEGQNVTLSCEQNLNHDAMYWYRQDPGQGLRLIYYSQIVNDFQKGDIAEGYSVSREKKESFPLTVTSAQKNPTAFYLCASSITPRDYNEQFFGPGTRLTVL.

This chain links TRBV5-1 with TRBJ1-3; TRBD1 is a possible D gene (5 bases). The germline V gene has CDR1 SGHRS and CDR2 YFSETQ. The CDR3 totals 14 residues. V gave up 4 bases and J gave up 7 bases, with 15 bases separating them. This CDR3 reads CASSPPGRGNTIYF. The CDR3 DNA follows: TGCGCCAGCAGCCCCCCAGGGAGAGGGAACACCATATATTTT.

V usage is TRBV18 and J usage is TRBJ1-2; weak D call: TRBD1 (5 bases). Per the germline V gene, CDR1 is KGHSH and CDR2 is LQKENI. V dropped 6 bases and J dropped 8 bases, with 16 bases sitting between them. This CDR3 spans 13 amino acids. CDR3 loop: CASSQSGIIGYTF. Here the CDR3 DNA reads TGTGCCAGCTCCCAATCAGGGATAATAGGCTACACCTTC.